This T cell receptor (beta chain) was captured by sequencing in a study of beta chain features in type 1 diabetes. Expressed TCRB transcripts were sequenced because the isolated RNA had all been reverse transcribed beforehand. Sequencing used immunoSEQ multiplex PCR; TCRdb keeps in-frame clones, though not all of them. The profile shows about 60,000 clones, roughly 60% of them singletons. V was clipped by 3 bases and J by 6 bases, with 18 bases between them. The CDR3 totals 15 residues. CDR1 is KGHSH and CDR2 is LQKENI in the germline V gene. Sample: Tregs from blood. The chain recombines TRBV18 with TRBJ2-7, with D possibly TRBD1 on 7 matching bases. This sequence originates from a woman under 30 in good health. The CDR3 DNA sequence: TGTGCCAGCTCACCCCCAGGGGGGCGCCGAGCCGAGCAGTACTTC. This encodes CASSPPGGRRAEQYF.